The clone carrying this T cell receptor (beta chain) counts as medium-sized (0.01 to 0.1%). Its target is not known. This entry comes from a study of neoadjuvant anti-PD-1 for oral cavity cancer. About the study: Most patients had three to four biweekly doses of 3 mg/kg nivolumab before resection.

Time point described: after neoadjuvant nivolumab, at surgical resection. These oral cavity squamous cell carcinomas were HPV-negative and locally advanced. CDR3 length equals 14 residues. Germline CDR1 reads MNHEY; CDR2 reads SVGAGI. The germline V and J ends were trimmed by 7 bases and 3 bases, with 15 bases remaining between them. Study results and limitations: Higher pretreatment blood Treg/Th17 ratios correlated with higher pretreatment blood and lower post-treatment tumor TCRbeta clonality.

Using immunoSEQ multiplex PCR, the repertoire was profiled, and TCRdb retains in-frame clones only, with some absent. The table records under 25,000 clones, 25% to 30% of them present only once. The specimen was tumor tissue, collected after nivolumab (anti-PD-1) treatment. The TCR comes from a person aged 35-79 years with oral cavity squamous cell carcinoma. The J gene is TRBJ1-1, the V gene TRBV6-5; D not certain. The CDR3 region has the DNA TGTGCCAGCACTAACGTGTGGGAACACACTGAAGCTTTCTTT. Protein: CASTNVWEHTEAFF.